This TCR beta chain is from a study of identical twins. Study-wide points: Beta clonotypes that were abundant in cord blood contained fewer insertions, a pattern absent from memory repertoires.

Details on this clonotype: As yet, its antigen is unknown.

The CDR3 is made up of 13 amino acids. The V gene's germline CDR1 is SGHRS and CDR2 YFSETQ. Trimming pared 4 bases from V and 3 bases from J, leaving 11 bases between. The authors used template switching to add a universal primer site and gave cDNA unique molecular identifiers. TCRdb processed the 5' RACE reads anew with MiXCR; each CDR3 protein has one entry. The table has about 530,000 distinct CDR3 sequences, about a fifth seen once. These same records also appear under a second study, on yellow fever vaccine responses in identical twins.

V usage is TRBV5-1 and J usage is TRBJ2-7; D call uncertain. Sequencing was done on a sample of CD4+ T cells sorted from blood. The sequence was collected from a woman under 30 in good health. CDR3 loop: CASSRASHYEQYF. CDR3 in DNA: TGCGCCAGCAGCCGGGCGAGCCACTACGAGCAGTACTTC.